The 23 T cell receptor beta chains listed next were all sequenced from one sample in a study of blood T cell repertoires in COVID-19. The repertoire was sequenced with immunoSEQ multiplex PCR; TCRdb's copy has only in-frame clones and lacks some. The profile covers about 220,000 clones, with about four fifths appearing a single time and about 3.9% taken by the ten largest. The sequencing sample was made of peripheral blood. Source of these receptors: an elderly woman with acute or convalescent COVID-19.

The DNA for the CDR3 is TGTGCCAGCAGCATTAGCGGGGGGATCACAGATACGCAGTATTTT. This translates into CASSISGGITDTQYF. The chain joins TRBV9 to TRBJ2-3; 10 positions agree with TRBD2. The junction had 4 bases not matched to a gene; V was cut back by 4 bases and J by 2 bases. CDR3 length equals 15 residues. The germline V gene has CDR1 SGDLS and CDR2 YYNGEE.

This clone was picked up a small number of times. The chain combines TRBV5-4 with TRBJ2-7; D not resolved. Germline assignment: CDR1 SGHNT and CDR2 YYREEE (reference sequence). The ends were cut back, 9 bases at V and 2 bases at J, with 18 bases in the middle. This CDR3 is 14 amino acids long. This chain's CDR3 is CATKPWALTYEQYF. The CDR3 DNA follows: TGTGCCACCAAACCGTGGGCCCTTACCTACGAGCAGTACTTC.

The chain carries TRBV30 and TRBJ2-5, with 10 bases lining up with TRBD1. The CDR3 is 13 residues long. Germline loops: CDR1 GTSNPN, CDR2 SVGIG (reference sequence). Trimming took 5 bases from V and 4 from J; bases not matched to a gene: 4. CDR3 amino acids: CAWGGQGRETQYF. The CDR3 DNA follows: TGTGCCTGGGGGGGACAGGGGAGAGAGACCCAGTACTTC.

J is TRBJ2-5 and V is TRBV4-1, with D tentatively TRBD1 (6 bases). The CDR3 is 15 amino acids. Trimming left V 1 base short and J 1 base short, with 10 bases between. Germline lookup yields CDR1 MGHRA and CDR2 YSYEKL. The CDR3 DNA follows: TGCGCCAGCAGCCAAGGCGGACAGTCCCAAGAGACCCAGTACTTC. Amino acid sequence: CASSQGGQSQETQYF.

The CDR3 DNA reads TGCGCCAGCAGCCACCAGGGTAACACTGAAGCTTTCTTT. This gives the protein CASSHQGNTEAFF. The genes are TRBV4-1 and TRBJ1-1, with a weak D call TRBD1 (5 bases). Trimming left V 3 bases short and J 2 bases short, with 7 bases between. The CDR3 extends over 13 amino acids. Looked up from germline, CDR1 is MGHRA and CDR2 is YSYEKL.

V usage is TRBV7-2 and J usage is TRBJ1-2; D gene ambiguous. The V and J ends lost 6 bases and 1 base respectively, with 6 bases between them. The CDR3 length is 12 residues. Germline V lookup: CDR1 SGHTA, CDR2 FQGNSA. The CDR3 DNA sequence: TGTGCCAGCAGTTCCTTTAACTATGGCTACACCTTC. Protein: CASSSFNYGYTF. Combining the CDR3 with reference TRBV7-2 and TRBJ1-2 gives the whole variable domain GAGVSQSPSNKVTEKGKDVELRCDPISGHTALYWYRQSLGQGLEFLIYFQGNSAPDKSGLPSDRFSAERTGGSVSTLTIQRTQQEDSAVYLCASSSFNYGYTFGSGTRLTVV.

The chain couples TRBV19 to TRBJ1-4; the D gene is possibly TRBD1 (5 bases). V gave up 11 bases and J gave up 0 bases, with 16 bases separating them. Germline V gene lookup returns CDR1 LNHDA and CDR2 SQIVND (reference sequence). This CDR3 spans 15 amino acids. For the CDR3, the DNA is TGTGCCTCAGCTTATGGGGGGACAACTAATGAAAAACTGTTTTTT. It encodes CASAYGGTTNEKLFF. Filled out from reference TRBV19 and TRBJ1-4, the complete variable domain reads DGGITQSPKYLFRKEGQNVTLSCEQNLNHDAMYWYRQDPGQGLRLIYYSQIVNDFQKGDIAEGYSVSREKKESFPLTVTSAQKNPTAFYLCASAYGGTTNEKLFFGSGTQLSVL.

This clone came up a few times. The chain has TRBV3-1 (or the pseudogene TRBV3-2) and TRBJ1-6, with 8 bases identical to TRBD1. After removal of 4 bases from V and 5 bases from J, the junction contained 10 bases not matched to a gene. Per the germline V gene, CDR1 is LGHDT and CDR2 is YNNKEL (reference sequence). This CDR3 has 17 amino acids. As DNA, the CDR3 is TGTGCCAGCAGCCGCCGACAGGGGTTCCTCGATAATTCACCCCTCCACTTT. Protein product: CASSRRQGFLDNSPLHF.

This clone was observed once. V gene TRBV13 combines with J gene TRBJ1-1, with 8 bases matching TRBD1. Germline-derived CDR1 and CDR2 are PRHDT and FYEKMQ (reference sequence). Unmatched junction bases numbered 7, after V lost 5 bases and J lost 11 bases. This CDR3 region has 12 residues. DNA of the CDR3: TGTGCCAGCAGCCAGGACAGGGCACGGGCTTTCTTT. It specifies CASSQDRARAFF.

The V call is TRBV3-1 (or the pseudogene TRBV3-2), the J call TRBJ1-2, with 7 bases identical to TRBD1. The V segment lost 3 bases and the J segment 1 base; nucleotides outside the gene matches: 5. Germline values: CDR1 LGHDT, CDR2 YNNKEL (reference sequence). CDR3 length: 15 residues. CDR3 sequence: CASSHGTANNYGYTF. CDR3 nucleotide sequence: TGTGCCAGCAGCCACGGGACAGCGAATAACTATGGCTACACCTTC.

The V and J genes are TRBV3-1 (or the pseudogene TRBV3-2) and TRBJ1-2; a weak D match, TRBD1 (5 bases). There are 15 residues in the CDR3. CDR1 and CDR2 from the germline V gene are LGHDT and YNNKEL (reference sequence). Trimming took 0 bases from V and 5 from J, leaving 13 bases between them. The CDR3, as DNA: TGTGCCAGCAGCCAAGATTTGTCGGAGGGGTATGGCTACACCTTC. It yields the protein CASSQDLSEGYGYTF.

J is TRBJ2-7 and V is TRBV6-5; 7 bases are shared with TRBD1. V was clipped by 8 bases and J by 4 bases; unmatched bases: 11. The CDR3 runs to 14 residues. Germline V gives CDR1 MNHEY, CDR2 SVGAGI. The CDR3 protein is CASRKPGQLYEQYF. The CDR3 DNA reads TGTGCCAGCCGGAAACCGGGACAGCTTTACGAGCAGTACTTC.

The chain couples TRBV5-1 to TRBJ1-3; D is perhaps TRBD1 (6 bases). This CDR3 comprises 16 residues. The V gene's germline CDR1 is SGHRS and CDR2 YFSETQ. V dropped 0 bases and J dropped 0 bases, with 10 bases sitting between them. The CDR3 nucleotides are TGCGCCAGCAGCTTGGGTCCGACAGGCTCTGGAAACACCATATATTTT. Translating it yields CASSLGPTGSGNTIYF.

The chain recombines TRBV30 with TRBJ1-1; perhaps TRBD1 as D (5 bases). CDR1 and CDR2 (germline): GTSNPN, SVGIG (reference sequence). CDR3 length: 11 amino acids. Trimming left V 5 bases short and J 1 base short, with 5 bases between. DNA of the CDR3: TGTGCCTGGGGGGCGAACACTGAAGCTTTCTTT. Residues: CAWGANTEAFF.

The J gene is TRBJ2-7, the V gene TRBV7-6; 9 bases align to TRBD1. After removal of 1 base from V and 3 bases from J, the junction contained 4 bases not matched to a gene. Germline CDR1 and CDR2: SGHVS and FNYEAQ. This CDR3 has 15 residues. CDR3 region: CASSLGDRALYEQYF. CDR3 nucleotide sequence: TGTGCCAGCAGCTTAGGGGACAGGGCTCTCTACGAGCAGTACTTC.

The rearrangement links TRBV7-9 to TRBJ2-3, with 9 bases that match TRBD2. V lost 2 bases, J lost 3 bases, and 9 bases stayed unmatched. Per the germline V gene, CDR1 is SEHNR and CDR2 is FQNEAQ (reference sequence). The CDR3 totals 17 residues. CDR3 residues: CASSLWRLAGRTDTQYF. The CDR3 coding sequence is TGTGCCAGCAGCTTATGGAGGCTAGCGGGGAGAACAGATACGCAGTATTTT.

The V call is TRBV20-1, the J call TRBJ2-4; no definite D call. CDR3 size: 10 residues. Trimming took 5 bases from V and 8 from J, leaving 7 bases between them. Germline V gene data show CDR1 as DFQATT and CDR2 as SNEGSKA (reference sequence). CDR3 sequence reads: CSAPLDIQYF. In DNA form, the CDR3 reads TGCAGTGCTCCCCTAGACATTCAGTACTTC.

V usage is TRBV19 and J usage is TRBJ2-5; 7 nucleotides match TRBD1. CDR1 is LNHDA and CDR2 is SQIVND in the germline V gene (reference sequence). The V and J ends lost 5 bases and 5 bases, in that order; junction bases with no gene match: 8. The CDR3 has 14 residues. The CDR3 DNA reads TGTGCCAGTAGTCCGGACAGGACTCGGGAGACCCAGTACTTC. Amino acid sequence: CASSPDRTRETQYF.

V is TRBV12-3 or TRBV12-4 and J is TRBJ1-1; weak D call: TRBD1 (6 bases). The ends were cut back, 3 bases at V and 8 bases at J, with 13 bases in the middle. The CDR3 totals 13 residues. This chain's CDR3 is CASSFLTGTEAFF. The CDR3 DNA reads as TGTGCCAGCAGTTTCCTTACAGGGACGGAAGCTTTCTTT.

V usage is TRBV5-1 and J usage is TRBJ1-1; TRBD1 agrees at 10 bases. The CDR3 consists of 17 residues. CDR1 SGHRS and CDR2 YFSETQ come from the germline V gene. Germline trimming cut 4 bases from V and 4 bases from J; bases unmatched to any gene: 13. CDR3 in DNA: TGCGCCAGCAGCCCGTACCCCGGGACAGGGGTTCTCACTGAAGCTTTCTTT. Translating it yields CASSPYPGTGVLTEAFF.

The chain employs TRBV9 and TRBJ1-2; D might be TRBD1 (5 bases). V was trimmed by 0 bases and J by 2 bases, leaving 23 bases between them. The CDR3 consists of 19 residues. Germline V lookup: CDR1 SGDLS, CDR2 YYNGEE. The CDR3 DNA follows: TGTGCCAGCAGCGTAGTGGCAGAAAGTTACGTGGAGGGGAACTATGGCTACACCTTC. It translates to CASSVVAESYVEGNYGYTF.

The chain has TRBV30 and TRBJ2-2; D not resolved. Trimming left V 2 bases short and J 3 bases short, with 10 bases between. The germline V gene has CDR1 GTSNPN and CDR2 SVGIG (reference sequence). The CDR3 has 14 amino acids. The CDR3 sequence is CAWSRVWDTGELFF. The CDR3 region has the DNA TGTGCCTGGAGTCGGGTTTGGGACACCGGGGAGCTGTTTTTT.

V gene TRBV7-3 combines with J gene TRBJ1-5; D is unclear. Germline CDR1 and CDR2: SGHTA and FQGTGA. V was trimmed by 1 base and J by 1 base, leaving 11 bases between them. The CDR3 length is 16 residues. CDR3 amino acids: CASSLRVAVSNQPQHF. The CDR3 bases are TGTGCCAGCAGCTTAAGGGTAGCGGTGAGCAATCAGCCCCAGCATTTT.